This T cell receptor (beta chain) was profiled in a study of cytomegalovirus exposure and HLA in healthy donors (dated by TCRdb to the late 2010s). About the investigation overall: An earlier analysis of a few hundred of the donors reported 250 to 350 Gb of sequence data and 117 million unique TCR beta sequences obtained from approximately 180 million T cells. About 300 gigabases of sequencing data and some 85 million unique TCR sequences were included in an early release covering roughly 600 HLA-typed donors. Of the 350 to 400 genotyped donors, roughly 80% fell in the genetic ancestry cluster associated with self-reported Caucasian donors. The study was designed to test whether signatures of past pathogen exposure could be identified by cataloging public T cell receptors. The T cell repertoires of several hundred subjects were profiled by immunosequencing and related to cytomegalovirus serostatus. Along with the approximately 620-subject first cohort, a separate validation cohort of over a hundred different subjects was used. To predict cytomegalovirus infection status, the study combined high-throughput TCR immunosequencing, statistical association of individual TCRs with disease status, and machine learning. In a later analysis, previously published TCR beta repertoires from 500 to 750 donors were re-analyzed and high-resolution HLA genotyping was added so that TCR occurrence patterns could be studied. In the later analysis, no new phenotypic data were used to find candidate immune exposures; instead, reliance was placed on TCR beta sequences and their occurrence across donors. An earlier analysis of 587 of the donors applied high-throughput TCR beta sequencing to assess whether each TCR beta V gene segment acted as functional or pseudogenic. Donor age, sex, ethnicity and CMV serostatus were compiled together with the repertoire data. Genome-wide SNP genotypes for about three fifths of the roughly 670 donors were used in a later genetic analysis, which treated that subset as a discovery cohort. All discovery cohort repertoires had been generated on a single sequencing platform. Class I and class II HLA loci were covered by the typing at four-digit resolution. The number of donors typed differed by locus, with 629-630 for A, B, C, DRB1 and DQB1, over 500 for DQA1, 600 to 610 for DPA1, and over 400 for DPB1. Four to six DR-DQ haplotypes were handled as single units for association and clustering, since linkage in the cohort was strong. Among roughly 370 genotyped donors of the cohort, an average of about 240,000 unique TCR beta nucleotide sequences were sequenced per donor, roughly 20% of them non-productive. Overall study results and their limits: In a later analysis, the rate of TCR association differed among HLA loci, with DRB1 alleles having the most associated TCRs and HLA-C alleles having the fewest. Strong co-occurrence of HLA alleles, especially DR and DQ, made assigning TCR associations to individual alleles difficult. A later analysis found that most CMV-associated TCR beta chains appeared HLA-restricted, with HLA associations seemingly driven largely by CMV exposure. Only TCR beta chains were sequenced in this cohort, and the absence of alpha or paired-chain data limited detectable features. A later genetic analysis reported fewer N-insertions in productive TCRs among donors in an Asian-associated ancestry cluster than the approximately 670-donor mean. The presence/absence analyses assumed that sequencing depth was roughly uniform across donors, and that assumption may not be true. Some IMGT-functional V segments, including TRBV6-2 and TRBV6-3, could not be distinguished by the 87-base-pair reads and were therefore excluded. Because counts were too low, seventeen rarely observed V segments, including chromosome 9 orphons, were excluded from the earlier analysis of 587 of the donors. V-gene and J-gene trimming of TCR beta chains was associated with a missense DCLRE1C variant in a later genetic analysis, and the association was replicated in an independent cohort. A cluster of highly shared sequence variants was judged likely to represent a technical artifact of the sequencing pipeline. Broadly in line with IMGT annotations, most TCR beta V segments showed up in productive rearrangements about 90% or about 30% of the time in an earlier analysis of several hundred of the donors. A further reported finding was that TCR beta sequences accurately predicted the HLA-A and HLA-B alleles for most subjects in the first cohort. The classifier was reported to diagnose cytomegalovirus status with high specificity and sensitivity in both the original and validation cohorts. According to a later analysis, parvovirus B19, influenza, CMV and Epstein-Barr virus appeared linked to several top co-occurrence clusters. A later analysis found that HLA-associated TCR beta chains were more clonally expanded and had lower generation probabilities than equally common non-associated chains. At a false discovery rate of 0.05, a later analysis linked under 20,000 TCR beta sequences to specific HLA alleles. The authors suggested that the approach could potentially be extended to other disease states and immunological phenotypes. CMV serostatus was the only immune exposure information available for the cohort. The study listed 150 to 200 TCR beta chains as associated with cytomegalovirus. Across donors, most TCR sequences were observed very rarely, whereas some public TCRs were present in many individuals. Because HLA typing was unavailable for some donors at each locus, only the typed subset was used in association tests. A few of the identified cytomegalovirus-associated TCR beta chains were confirmed in vitro to be specific for cytomegalovirus antigens. Correlated functional status among segregating V segments might be attributable to linkage disequilibrium, but an unknown experimental factor could not be ruled out.

The cohort comprised more than 550 healthy bone marrow donors. Cohort members were all nominally healthy when sampled, although unrecorded immune exposures were likely present. The donor was CMV seronegative and was included in the group of a few hundred seronegative cohort members. A peripheral blood sample was provided by each donor, and peripheral blood mononuclear cells were used for TCR beta sequencing. Genomic DNA was extracted from the blood cell samples with the Qiagen DNeasy Blood Extraction Kit. The method was the immunoSEQ multiplex PCR assay. For the multiplex PCR, a mixture combining 60 forward primers for TCR Vbeta segments and 13 reverse primers for TCR Jbeta segments was used. The CDR3 region of rearranged TCR beta genes was amplified from genomic DNA by a multiplex PCR assay. On the Illumina HiSeq System, the amplified TCR beta libraries were sequenced as 87-base-pair reads. The original methods were these. A later analysis tallied 75 million to 85 million unique TCR beta chains across the approximately 670 repertoires, and some 12 million of those chains were shared by two or more donors. Raw reads were error-corrected and collapsed into unique sequences with a nearest-neighbor algorithm that merged closely related sequences to remove PCR and sequencing errors. CDR3 sequences were aligned to IMGT reference sequences to assign V, D and J gene segments. For a sequence to be retained, a match of at least six nucleotides was required to both a V gene segment and a J gene segment. Rearrangements were classified as productive when the CDR3 lacked stop codons and remained in frame with V and J, and all other rearrangements were classified as non-productive. Following IMGT convention, CDR3 was defined as the stretch from the second conserved V-encoded cysteine up to the conserved J-encoded phenylalanine. The earlier analysis of about 640 of the donors excluded any sequence lacking an unambiguous match to a single V gene segment. An earlier analysis of several hundred of the donors called V segments functional above 56.7% productive rearrangements and segregating when the between-donor standard deviation exceeded 5%. A statistical classification framework was built to diagnose cytomegalovirus status from the catalog of TCR beta chain sequences. A later analysis assigned V and J genes by comparing TCR nucleotide sequences with IMGT/GENE-DB human TR gene sequences. The TCRdist pipeline was used in a later analysis to assign CDR3 sequences and most-parsimonious VDJ recombination scenarios. In a later analysis, each TCR beta chain was defined by its CDR3 amino acid sequence together with its V-gene family, and reads without a unique V-gene family were excluded. In a later analysis, several hundred highly shared, low-generation-probability nucleotide sequences were removed to address suspected cross-contamination and a sequencing artifact. A later analysis calculated a clonal expansion index for each public chain from normalized within-repertoire ranks of inferred template counts. A later analysis computed generation probabilities with a VDJ recombination model fitted to out-of-frame rearrangements, and checked the results against IGoR. In a later analysis, hypergeometric tests were used to score TCR-TCR, TCR-HLA and TCR-CMV co-occurrence, with a repertoire-size bias correction applied to TCR pairs. In a later analysis, false discovery rates were estimated by permuting HLA or CMV assignments 20 times. In a later analysis, co-occurring TCRs were grouped using DBSCAN, with TCRdist sequence similarity added in when clustering inside HLA-allele-positive subsets. Repertoires with fewer than 30,000 or more than 120,000 public chains, plus five repertoires with anomalous nucleotide sharing, were excluded from co-occurrence clustering. The immuneACCESS repertoire file appears here via TCRdb, limited to in-frame rearrangements. These files lack a portion of the clones; in checked studies, under half of the deficit traces to unresolved V genes, and the cause of the others is not known. Clone size and V and J calls were adopted from that table, with D and trimming inferred from the DNA. This sample gives around 180,000 clones in total; about 82% of them show up just once. About 2.4% of the sample lies in the top ten.

Concerning this clone: It lacks a known antigen. Base qualities are missing; no much larger clone stands one base away.

Looking up the germline V gene yields CDR1 SGDLS and CDR2 YYNGEE. V loses 3 bases of germline sequence and J loses 2 bases, and the interval between the two ends is 10 bases. The CDR3 spans 14 residues, from the cysteine through the phenylalanine. Only the CDR3 part of the read is kept: 42 bases, read in frame from the first base. Rearrangement joined TRBV9 to TRBJ2-3; D gene: possibly TRBD1, on 6 matching bases. The material sequenced was PBMCs. This receptor was obtained from a male donor in good health and CMV-seronegative. The CDR3 region has the sequence CASSAQGYTDTQYF. DNA sequence: TGTGCCAGCAGCGCACAGGGATACACAGATACGCAGTATTTT.